What follows describes a single T cell receptor (beta chain). As yet, its antigen is unknown. PCR employed 60 Vbeta and 13 Jbeta primers. The repertoire was sequenced with immunoSEQ multiplex PCR; TCRdb's copy has only in-frame clones and lacks some. Of 150,000 to 200,000 clones detected, nearly 80% appear once; the ten largest clones hold about 1%. The data belong to a study of cytomegalovirus exposure and HLA in healthy donors. The germline gives CDR1 SGDLS, CDR2 YYNGEE. With 9 bases clipped from V and 9 bases from J, the junction kept 8 bases outside the gene matches. The CDR3 extends over 13 amino acids. Study-level points and caveats: The later analysis indicated that the majority of CMV-associated TCR beta chains appeared HLA-restricted. In a later analysis, at a false discovery rate of 0.05, 16,951 TCR beta sequences matched HLA alleles. In an earlier analysis, productive rearrangement rates for most beta V segments clustered near 87% or 30%. As confirmed in vitro, three CMV-associated chains were specific for CMV antigens.

The receptor's source is a woman between 45 and 60 years old in good health and CMV-seropositive. This chain uses TRBV9 with TRBJ1-6; 8 bases align to TRBD1. Material: PBMCs. The chain's CDR3 is CATGQGLGSPLHF. Written as DNA, the CDR3 is TGTGCCACCGGACAGGGTTTGGGTTCACCCCTCCACTTT.